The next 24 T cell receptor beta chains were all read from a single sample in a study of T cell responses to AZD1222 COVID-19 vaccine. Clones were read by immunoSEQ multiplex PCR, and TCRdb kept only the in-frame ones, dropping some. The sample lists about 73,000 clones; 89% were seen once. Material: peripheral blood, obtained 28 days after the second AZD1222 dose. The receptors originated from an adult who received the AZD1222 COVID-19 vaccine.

The CDR3 loop reads CASSVVDGYSGNTIYF. CDR3 nucleotides: TGTGCCAGCAGCGTTGTAGACGGGTACTCTGGAAACACCATATATTTT. V is TRBV9 and J is TRBJ1-3; no clear D. CDR3 length: 16 amino acids. Germline V lookup: CDR1 SGDLS, CDR2 YYNGEE. The V end was cut by 2 bases, the J end by 0 bases, with 12 bases between.

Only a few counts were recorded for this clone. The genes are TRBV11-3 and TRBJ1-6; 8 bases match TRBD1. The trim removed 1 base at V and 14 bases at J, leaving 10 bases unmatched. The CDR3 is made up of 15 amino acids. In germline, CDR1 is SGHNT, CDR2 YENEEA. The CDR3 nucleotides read TGTGCCAGCAGCTTAGGCACAGGGGGTGCGAGTGCCCTCCACTTT. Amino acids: CASSLGTGGASALHF.

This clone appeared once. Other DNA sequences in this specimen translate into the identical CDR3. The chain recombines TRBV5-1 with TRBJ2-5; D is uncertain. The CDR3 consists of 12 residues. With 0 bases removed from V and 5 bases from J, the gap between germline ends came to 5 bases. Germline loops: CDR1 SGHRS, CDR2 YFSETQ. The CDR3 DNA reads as TGCGCCAGCAGCTTGGTGGGGGAGACCCAGTACTTC. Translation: CASSLVGETQYF.

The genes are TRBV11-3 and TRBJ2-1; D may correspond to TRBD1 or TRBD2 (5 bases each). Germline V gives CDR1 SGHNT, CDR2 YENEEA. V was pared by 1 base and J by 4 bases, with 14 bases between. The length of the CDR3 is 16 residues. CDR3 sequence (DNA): TGTGCCAGCAGCTTAGCTCTACTAGGGGTTTACAATGAGCAGTTCTTC. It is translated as CASSLALLGVYNEQFF.

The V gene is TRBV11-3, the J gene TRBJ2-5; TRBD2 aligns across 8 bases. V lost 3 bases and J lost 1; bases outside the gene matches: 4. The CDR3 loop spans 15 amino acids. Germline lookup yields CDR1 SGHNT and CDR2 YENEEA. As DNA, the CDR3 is TGTGCCAGCAGCTTTACTAGCGGATTCCAAGAGACCCAGTACTTC. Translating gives CASSFTSGFQETQYF.

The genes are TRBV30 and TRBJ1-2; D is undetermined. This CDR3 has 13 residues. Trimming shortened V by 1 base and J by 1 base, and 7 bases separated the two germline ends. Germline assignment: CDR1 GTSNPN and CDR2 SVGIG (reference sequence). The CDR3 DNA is TGTGCCTGGAGTGAATCTATTAACTATGGCTACACCTTC. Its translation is CAWSESINYGYTF.

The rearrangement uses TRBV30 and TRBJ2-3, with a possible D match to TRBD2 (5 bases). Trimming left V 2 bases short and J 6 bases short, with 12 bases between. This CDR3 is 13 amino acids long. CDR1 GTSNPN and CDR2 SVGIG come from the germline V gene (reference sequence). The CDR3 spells CAWSTRAADTQYF. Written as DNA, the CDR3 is TGTGCCTGGAGTACTAGGGCTGCCGATACGCAGTATTTT.

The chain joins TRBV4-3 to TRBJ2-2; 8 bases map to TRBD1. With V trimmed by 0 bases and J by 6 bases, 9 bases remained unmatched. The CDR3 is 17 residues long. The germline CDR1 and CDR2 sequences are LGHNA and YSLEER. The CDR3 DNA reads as TGCGCCAGCAGCCAAGAAGCCAGGGGGCGGTTTGCCGGGGAGCTGTTTTTT. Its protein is CASSQEARGRFAGELFF.

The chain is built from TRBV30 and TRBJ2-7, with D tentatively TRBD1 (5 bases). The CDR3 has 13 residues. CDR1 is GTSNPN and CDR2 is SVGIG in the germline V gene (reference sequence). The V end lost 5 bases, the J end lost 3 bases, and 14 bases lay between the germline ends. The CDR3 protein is CAWVVRALYEQYV. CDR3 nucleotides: TGTGCCTGGGTGGTCAGGGCCCTCTACGAGCAGTACGTC.

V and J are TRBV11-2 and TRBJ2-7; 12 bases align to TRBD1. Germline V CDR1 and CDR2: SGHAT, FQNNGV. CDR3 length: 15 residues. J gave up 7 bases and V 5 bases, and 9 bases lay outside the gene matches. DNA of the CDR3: TGTGCCAGCAGCCCGCACCGGGACAGGGGGCGGGAGCAGTACGTC. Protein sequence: CASSPHRDRGREQYV.

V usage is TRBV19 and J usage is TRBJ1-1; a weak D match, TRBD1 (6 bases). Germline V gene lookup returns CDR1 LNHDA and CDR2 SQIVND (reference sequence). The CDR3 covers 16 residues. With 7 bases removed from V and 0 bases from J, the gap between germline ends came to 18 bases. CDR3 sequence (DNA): TGTGCCAGTACCTTGATGGGGGCCCCCATGAACACTGAAGCTTTCTTT. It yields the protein CASTLMGAPMNTEAFF.

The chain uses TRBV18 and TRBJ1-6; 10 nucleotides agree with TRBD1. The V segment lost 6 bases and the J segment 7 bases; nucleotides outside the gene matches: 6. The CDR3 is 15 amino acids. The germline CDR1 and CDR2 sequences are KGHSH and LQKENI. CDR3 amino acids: CASSLGQGGNSPLHF. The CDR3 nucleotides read TGTGCCAGCTCCCTAGGACAGGGGGGAAATTCACCCCTCCACTTT.

The CDR3 DNA is TGTGCCAGCAGCTTGGAGGGGGGCGTCGACTATGGCTACACCTTC. This gives the protein CASSLEGGVDYGYTF. This chain joins TRBV5-4 and TRBJ1-2, with D perhaps TRBD1 (6 bases). The CDR3 covers 15 residues. Germline V gene lookup returns CDR1 SGHNT and CDR2 YYREEE (reference sequence). With 0 bases removed from V and 3 bases from J, the gap between germline ends came to 12 bases.

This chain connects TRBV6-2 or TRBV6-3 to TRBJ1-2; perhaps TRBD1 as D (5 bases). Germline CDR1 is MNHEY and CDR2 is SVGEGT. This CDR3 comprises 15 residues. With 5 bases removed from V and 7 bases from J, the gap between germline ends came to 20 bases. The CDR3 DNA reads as TGTGCCAGCAGTAGGGCCGGGACGTCAAAGGGTGGCTACACCTTC. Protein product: CASSRAGTSKGGYTF.

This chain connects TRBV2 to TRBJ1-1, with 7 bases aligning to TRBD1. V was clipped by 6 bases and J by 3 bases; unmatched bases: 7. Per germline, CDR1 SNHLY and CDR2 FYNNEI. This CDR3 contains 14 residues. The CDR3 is CASSPAGGHTEAFF. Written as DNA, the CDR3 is TGTGCCAGCAGCCCGGCAGGGGGGCACACTGAAGCTTTCTTT.

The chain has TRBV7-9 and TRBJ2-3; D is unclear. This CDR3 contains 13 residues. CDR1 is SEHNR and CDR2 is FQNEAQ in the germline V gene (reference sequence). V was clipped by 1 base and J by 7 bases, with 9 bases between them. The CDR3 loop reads CASSLGTQNTQYF. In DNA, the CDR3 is TGTGCCAGCAGCTTAGGGACGCAAAATACGCAGTATTTT.

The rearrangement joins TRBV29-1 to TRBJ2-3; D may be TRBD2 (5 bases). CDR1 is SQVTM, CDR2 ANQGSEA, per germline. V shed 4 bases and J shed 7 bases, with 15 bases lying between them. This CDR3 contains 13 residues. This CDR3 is CSVVSAQSNTQYF. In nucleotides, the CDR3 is TGCAGCGTTGTTAGCGCCCAATCAAATACGCAGTATTTT.

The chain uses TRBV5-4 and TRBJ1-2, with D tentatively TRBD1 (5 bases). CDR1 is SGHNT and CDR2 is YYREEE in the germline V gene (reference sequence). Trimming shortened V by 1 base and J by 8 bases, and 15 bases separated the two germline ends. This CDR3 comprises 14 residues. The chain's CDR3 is CASSLIKQGGGYTF. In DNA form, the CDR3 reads TGTGCCAGCAGCTTGATAAAGCAGGGTGGGGGCTACACCTTC.

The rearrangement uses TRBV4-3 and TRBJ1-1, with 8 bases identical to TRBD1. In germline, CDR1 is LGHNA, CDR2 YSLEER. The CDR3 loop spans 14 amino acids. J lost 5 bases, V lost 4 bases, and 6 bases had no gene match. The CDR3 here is CASSLQGALTEAFF. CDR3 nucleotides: TGCGCCAGCAGCCTGCAGGGGGCGCTGACTGAAGCTTTCTTT.

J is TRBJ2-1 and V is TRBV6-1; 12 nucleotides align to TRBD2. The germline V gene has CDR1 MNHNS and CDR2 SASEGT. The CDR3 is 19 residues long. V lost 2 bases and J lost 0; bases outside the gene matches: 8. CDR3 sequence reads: CASSEPGTSGLSSYNEQFF. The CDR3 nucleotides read TGTGCCAGCAGTGAACCCGGGACTAGCGGGTTAAGCTCCTACAATGAGCAGTTCTTC.

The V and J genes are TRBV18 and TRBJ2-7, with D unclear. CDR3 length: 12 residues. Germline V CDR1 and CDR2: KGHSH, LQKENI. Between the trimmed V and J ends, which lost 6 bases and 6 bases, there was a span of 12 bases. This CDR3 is CASSQLGGEQYV. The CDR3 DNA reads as TGTGCCAGCTCGCAACTGGGCGGCGAGCAGTACGTC.

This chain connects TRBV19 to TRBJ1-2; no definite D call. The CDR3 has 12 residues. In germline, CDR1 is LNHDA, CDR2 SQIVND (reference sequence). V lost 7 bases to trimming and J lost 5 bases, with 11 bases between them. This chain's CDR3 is CASTEFRYGYTF. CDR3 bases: TGTGCCAGTACGGAGTTTCGATATGGCTACACCTTC.

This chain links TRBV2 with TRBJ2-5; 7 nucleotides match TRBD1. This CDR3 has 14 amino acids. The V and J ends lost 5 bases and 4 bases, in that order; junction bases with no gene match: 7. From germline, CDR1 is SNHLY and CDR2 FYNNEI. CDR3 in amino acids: CASSRRTGPETQYF. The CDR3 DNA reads TGTGCCAGCAGTCGGAGGACAGGCCCAGAGACCCAGTACTTC.

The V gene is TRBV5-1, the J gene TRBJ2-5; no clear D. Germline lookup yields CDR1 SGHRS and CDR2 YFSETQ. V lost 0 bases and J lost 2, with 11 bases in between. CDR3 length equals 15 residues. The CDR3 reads CASSLGDRLQETQYF. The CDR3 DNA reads TGCGCCAGCAGCTTGGGTGATAGGCTACAAGAGACCCAGTACTTC.